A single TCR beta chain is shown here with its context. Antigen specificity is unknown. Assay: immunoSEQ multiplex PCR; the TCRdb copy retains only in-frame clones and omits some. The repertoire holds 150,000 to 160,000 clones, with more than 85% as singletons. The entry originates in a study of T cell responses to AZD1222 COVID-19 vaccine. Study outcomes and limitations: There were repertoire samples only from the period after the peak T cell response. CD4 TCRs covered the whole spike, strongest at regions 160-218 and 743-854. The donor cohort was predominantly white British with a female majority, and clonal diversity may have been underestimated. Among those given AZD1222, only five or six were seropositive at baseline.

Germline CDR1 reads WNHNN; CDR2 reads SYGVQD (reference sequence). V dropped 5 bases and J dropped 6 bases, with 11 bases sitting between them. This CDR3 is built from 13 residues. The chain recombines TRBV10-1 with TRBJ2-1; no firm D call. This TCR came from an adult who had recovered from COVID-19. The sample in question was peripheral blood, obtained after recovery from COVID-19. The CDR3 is CASSQVLGNEQFF. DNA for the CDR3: TGCGCCAGCAGTCAGGTACTCGGCAATGAGCAGTTCTTC.